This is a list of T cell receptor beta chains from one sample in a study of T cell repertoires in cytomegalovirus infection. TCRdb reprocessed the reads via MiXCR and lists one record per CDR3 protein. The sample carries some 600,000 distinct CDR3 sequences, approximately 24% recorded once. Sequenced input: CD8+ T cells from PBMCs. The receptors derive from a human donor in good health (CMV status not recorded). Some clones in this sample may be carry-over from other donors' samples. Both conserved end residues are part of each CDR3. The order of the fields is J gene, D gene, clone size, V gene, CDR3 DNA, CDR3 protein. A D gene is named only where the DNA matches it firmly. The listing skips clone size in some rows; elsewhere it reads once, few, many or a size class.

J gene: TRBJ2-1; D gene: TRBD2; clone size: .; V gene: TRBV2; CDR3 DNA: TGTGCCAGCAGACCGACTAGCGGGGGTAACAATGAGCAGTTCTTC; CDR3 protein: CASRPTSGGNNEQFF
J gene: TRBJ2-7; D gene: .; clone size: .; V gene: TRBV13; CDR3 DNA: TGTGCCAGCAGCTTAGGCGGGACGGTAACCTACGAGCAGTACTTC; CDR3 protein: CASSLGGTVTYEQYF
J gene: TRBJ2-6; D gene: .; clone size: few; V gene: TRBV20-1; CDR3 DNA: TGCAGTGCTAGGGGCCCCGGGGGCTCAGGGGCCAACGTCCTGACTTTC; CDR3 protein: CSARGPGGSGANVLTF
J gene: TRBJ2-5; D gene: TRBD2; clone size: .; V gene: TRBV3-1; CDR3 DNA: TGTGCCAGCAGCCTATACGACGGGGGGGCCGGGACCCAGTACTTC; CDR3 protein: CASSLYDGGAGTQYF
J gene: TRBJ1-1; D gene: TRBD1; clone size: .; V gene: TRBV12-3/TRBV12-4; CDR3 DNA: TGTGCCAGCAGGGTCCACGGACAGGCGGAAACTGAAGCTTTCTTT; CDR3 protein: CASRVHGQAETEAFF
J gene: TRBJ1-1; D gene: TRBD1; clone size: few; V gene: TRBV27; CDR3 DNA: TGTGCCAGCAGTATAACAGGGGGGAACACTGAAGCTTTCTTT; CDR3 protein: CASSITGGNTEAFF
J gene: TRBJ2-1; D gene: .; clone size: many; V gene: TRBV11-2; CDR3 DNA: TGTGCCAGCAGCTCTCGAGTGGATGAGCAGTTCTTC; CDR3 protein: CASSSRVDEQFF
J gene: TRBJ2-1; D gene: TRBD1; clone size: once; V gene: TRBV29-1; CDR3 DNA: TGCAGCGTTGAGGGTGATATATCAGGGGGCAACTACAATGAGCAGTTCTTC; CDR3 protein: CSVEGDISGGNYNEQFF
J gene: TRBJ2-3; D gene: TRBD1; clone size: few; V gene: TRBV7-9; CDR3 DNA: TGTGCCAGCAGCCCTGGACAGGGATTAGATACGCAGTATTTT; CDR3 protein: CASSPGQGLDTQYF
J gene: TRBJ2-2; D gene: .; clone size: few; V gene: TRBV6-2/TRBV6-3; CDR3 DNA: TGTGCCAGCAAATCGAGCGCGGGCGGGGAGCTGTTTTTT; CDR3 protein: CASKSSAGGELFF
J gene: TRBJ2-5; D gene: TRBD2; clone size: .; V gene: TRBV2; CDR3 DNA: TGTGCCTCCGAGGATATAGCGGGGCCCAAGACCCAGTACTTC; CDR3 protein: CASEDIAGPKTQYF
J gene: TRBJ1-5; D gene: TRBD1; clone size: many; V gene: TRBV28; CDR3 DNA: TGTGCCAGCACCACAGGGGGAGGCAATCAGCCCCAGCATTTT; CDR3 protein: CASTTGGGNQPQHF
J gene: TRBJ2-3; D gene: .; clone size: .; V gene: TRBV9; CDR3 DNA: TGTGCCAGCAGCGACCGGACCCGCACAGATACGCAGTATTTT; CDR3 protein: CASSDRTRTDTQYF
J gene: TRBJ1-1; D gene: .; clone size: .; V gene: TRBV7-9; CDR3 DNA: TGTGCCAGCAGCTCCGGGGTAGGCGAGAACACTGAAGCTTTCTTT; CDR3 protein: CASSSGVGENTEAFF
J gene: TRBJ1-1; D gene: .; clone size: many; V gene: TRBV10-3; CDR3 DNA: TGTGCCATCAGGACGGTGAACACTGAAGCTTTCTTT; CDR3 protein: CAIRTVNTEAFF
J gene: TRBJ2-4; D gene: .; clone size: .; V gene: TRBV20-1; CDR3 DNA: TGCAGTGTCCCCGCCTGGACCCGGGCCAAAAACATTCAGTACTTC; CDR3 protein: CSVPAWTRAKNIQYF
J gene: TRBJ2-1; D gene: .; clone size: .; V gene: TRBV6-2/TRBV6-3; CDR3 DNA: TGTGCCAGCAGTTACATGTACAGGGAGGCCAATGAGCAGTTCTTC; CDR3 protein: CASSYMYREANEQFF
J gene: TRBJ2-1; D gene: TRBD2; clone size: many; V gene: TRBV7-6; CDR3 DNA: TGTGCCAGCAGCTTAGTCAGGCCACTAGCGGGGTATAACCGTGCTGAGCAGTTCTTC; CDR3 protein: CASSLVRPLAGYNRAEQFF
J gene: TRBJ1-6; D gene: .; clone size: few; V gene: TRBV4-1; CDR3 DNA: TGCGCCAGCAGCCAAGAAACGGGCTATTCACCCCTCCACTTT; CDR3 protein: CASSQETGYSPLHF
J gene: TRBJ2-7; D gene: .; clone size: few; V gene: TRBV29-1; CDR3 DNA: TGCAGCGTTGTGCATCCCGGTGACAGATACTACGAGCAGTACTTC; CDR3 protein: CSVVHPGDRYYEQYF
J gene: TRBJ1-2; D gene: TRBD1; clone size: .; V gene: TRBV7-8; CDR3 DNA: TGTGCCAGCAGCTTAGCACAGGGGGCGAGTTATGGCTACACCTTC; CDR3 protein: CASSLAQGASYGYTF
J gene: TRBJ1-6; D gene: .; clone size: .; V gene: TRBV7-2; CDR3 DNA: TGTGCCAGCAGCTTGGGTCTCCGAGGGAATTCACCCCTCCACTTT; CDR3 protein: CASSLGLRGNSPLHF
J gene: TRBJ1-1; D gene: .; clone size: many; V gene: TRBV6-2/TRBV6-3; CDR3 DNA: TGTGCCAGCAGTACAAGGACAGATCGAGCCACTGAAGCTTTCTTT; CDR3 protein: CASSTRTDRATEAFF
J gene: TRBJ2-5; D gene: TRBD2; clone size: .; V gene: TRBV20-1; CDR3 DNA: TGCAGTGCCCCGGGACTAAAGTACCAAGAGACCCAGTACTTC; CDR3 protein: CSAPGLKYQETQYF
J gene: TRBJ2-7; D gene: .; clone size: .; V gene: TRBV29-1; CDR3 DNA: TGCAGCGCGGTCGAGGGAACCTACGAGCAGTACTTC; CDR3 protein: CSAVEGTYEQYF
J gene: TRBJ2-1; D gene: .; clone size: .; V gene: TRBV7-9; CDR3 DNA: TGTGCCAGCAGCTACCTTGAGGACGGACCATACAATGAGCAGTTCTTC; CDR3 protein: CASSYLEDGPYNEQFF
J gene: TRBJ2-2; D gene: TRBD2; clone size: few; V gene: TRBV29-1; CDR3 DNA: TGCAGCGCCCTAGCGGGGGGATACACCGGGGAGCTGTTTTTT; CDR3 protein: CSALAGGYTGELFF
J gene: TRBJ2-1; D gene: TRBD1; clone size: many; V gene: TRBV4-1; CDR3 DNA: TGCGCCAGCAGCCATACAGGACAGGGGGACTCCTACAATGAGCAGTTCTTC; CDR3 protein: CASSHTGQGDSYNEQFF
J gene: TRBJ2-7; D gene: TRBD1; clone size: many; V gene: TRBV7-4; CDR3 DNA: TGTGCCAGCAGCACGGGACAGGGGGGAGGCGAGCAGTACTTC; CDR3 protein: CASSTGQGGGEQYF
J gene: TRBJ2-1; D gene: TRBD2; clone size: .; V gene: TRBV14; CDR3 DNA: TGTGCCAGCAGCCAAGAACGGGGGGGCGTGTATGAGCAGTTCTTC; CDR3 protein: CASSQERGGVYEQFF
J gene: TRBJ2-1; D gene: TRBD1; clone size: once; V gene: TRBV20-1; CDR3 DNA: TGCAGTTCCACTTCCGGGACAGGACGTAATGAGCAGTTCTTC; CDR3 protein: CSSTSGTGRNEQFF
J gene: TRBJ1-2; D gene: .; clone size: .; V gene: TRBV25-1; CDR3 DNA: TGTGCCAGCAGTGAATATTGGGGTGCCCCACAAGATGGTGGCTACACCTTC; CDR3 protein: CASSEYWGAPQDGGYTF
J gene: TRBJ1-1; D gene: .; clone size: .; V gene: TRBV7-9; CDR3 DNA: TGTGCCAGCAGCCACCAGGACACTGAAGCTTTCTTT; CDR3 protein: CASSHQDTEAFF
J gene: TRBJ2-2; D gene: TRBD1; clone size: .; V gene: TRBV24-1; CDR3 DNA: TGTGCCACCACCACCTCCAGGGGGATGGGAACCGGGGAGCTGTTTTTT; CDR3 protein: CATTTSRGMGTGELFF
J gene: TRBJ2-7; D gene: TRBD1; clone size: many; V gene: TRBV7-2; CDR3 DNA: TGTGCCAGCAGCTTATTGGGACAGGGGATGGGCGAGCAGTACTTC; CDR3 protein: CASSLLGQGMGEQYF
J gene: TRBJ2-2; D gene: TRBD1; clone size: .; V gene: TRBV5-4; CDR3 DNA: TGTGCCAACAGCTCCCGGGACAGTCCGAACACCGGGGAGCTGTTTTTT; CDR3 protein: CANSSRDSPNTGELFF
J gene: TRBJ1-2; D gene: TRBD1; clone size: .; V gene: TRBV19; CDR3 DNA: TGTACCAGTAGTATAGGACAGGGAAATGGCTACACCTTC; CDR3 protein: CTSSIGQGNGYTF
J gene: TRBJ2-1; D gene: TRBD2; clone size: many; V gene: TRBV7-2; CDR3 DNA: TGTGCCAGCAGCTCAATGCTAGCGGGGTTCTACAATGAGCAGTTCTTC; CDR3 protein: CASSSMLAGFYNEQFF
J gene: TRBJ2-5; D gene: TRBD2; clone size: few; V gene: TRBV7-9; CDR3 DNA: TGTGCCAGCAGCCCCCAGGAGCGGGGAGATGAGACCCAGTACTTC; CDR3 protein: CASSPQERGDETQYF
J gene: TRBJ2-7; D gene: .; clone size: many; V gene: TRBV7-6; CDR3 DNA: TGTGCCAGCAGCCCAATGAGGGGTAGCTACGAGCAGTACTTC; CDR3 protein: CASSPMRGSYEQYF
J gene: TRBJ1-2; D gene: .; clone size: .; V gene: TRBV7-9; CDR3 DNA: TGTGCCAGCAACACATATGGGGGCTACACCTTC; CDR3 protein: CASNTYGGYTF
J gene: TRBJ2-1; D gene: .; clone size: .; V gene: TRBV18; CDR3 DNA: TGTGCCAGCTCACCGGCCTGGGATGAGCAGTTCTTC; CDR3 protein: CASSPAWDEQFF
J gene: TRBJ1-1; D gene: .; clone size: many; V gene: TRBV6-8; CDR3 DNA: TGTGCCAGCAGTTACGGGCAGGATGGGACTGAAGCTTTCTTT; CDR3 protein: CASSYGQDGTEAFF
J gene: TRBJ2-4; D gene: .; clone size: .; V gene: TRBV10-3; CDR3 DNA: TGTGCCATCAGTGACGGGGGAGTCAAAAACATTCAGTACTTC; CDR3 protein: CAISDGGVKNIQYF
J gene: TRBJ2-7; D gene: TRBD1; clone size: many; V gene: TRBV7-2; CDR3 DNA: TGTGCCAGCAGCGTCCGGGACAGGTTTGACGAGCAGTACTTC; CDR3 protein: CASSVRDRFDEQYF
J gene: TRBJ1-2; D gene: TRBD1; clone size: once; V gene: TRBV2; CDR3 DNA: TGTGCCAGCCAAGTAGGGGGCGGTGGCTACACCTTC; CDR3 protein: CASQVGGGGYTF
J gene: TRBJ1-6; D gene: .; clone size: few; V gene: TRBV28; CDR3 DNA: TGTGCCAGCAGCCTAGACTCCTTACCAACATCTGGGAATTCACCCCTCCACTTT; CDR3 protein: CASSLDSLPTSGNSPLHF
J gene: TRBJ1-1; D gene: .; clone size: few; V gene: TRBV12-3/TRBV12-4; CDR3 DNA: TGTGCCAGCAGTCCGCCGGACAGAGGCGGCACTGAAGCTTTCTTT; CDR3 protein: CASSPPDRGGTEAFF
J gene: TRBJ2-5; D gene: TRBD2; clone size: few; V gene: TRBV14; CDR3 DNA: TGTGCCAGCAGCCAAGGGACTAGCGGGGGACAAGAGACCCAGTACTTC; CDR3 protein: CASSQGTSGGQETQYF
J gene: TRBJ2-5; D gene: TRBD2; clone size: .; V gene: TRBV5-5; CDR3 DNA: TGTGCCAGCAGCCCTACTAGCGGGGGGGGTATGGGGTCGGAGACCCAGTACTTC; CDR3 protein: CASSPTSGGGMGSETQYF
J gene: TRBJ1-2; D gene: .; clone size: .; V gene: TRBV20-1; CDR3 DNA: TGCAGTGTAAACGAGGGGCGCTTCTATGGCTACACCTTC; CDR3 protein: CSVNEGRFYGYTF
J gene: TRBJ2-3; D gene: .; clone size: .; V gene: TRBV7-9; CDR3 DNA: TGTGCCAGCAGCTTAGTATCTAGCGAGCGGGGCACAGATACGCAGTATTTT; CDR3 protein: CASSLVSSERGTDTQYF